These T cell receptor beta chains were read from a single sample in a study of regulatory T cells in long-lasting Graves disease. One entry per CDR3 protein results from TCRdb running MiXCR on the multiplex PCR reads. The sample has around 480,000 distinct CDR3 sequences, roughly 16% seen once. This sample was also put to use in a study of T cells in Graves' hyperthyroidism and ophthalmopathy.

The sequencing here drew on peripheral blood mononuclear cells (PBMCs), taken at new diagnosis, from a patient treated with antithyroid drugs. The receptors were sampled from a man aged 40-49 years with Graves disease. Both conserved end residues are part of each CDR3.

j_call	v_call	cdr3_aa
TRBJ2-5	TRBV5-1	CASSLGLAGGSETQYF
TRBJ2-5	TRBV7-8	CASSLGYSRQETQYF
TRBJ2-5	TRBV5-1	CASSLEGAGETQYF
TRBJ2-7	TRBV7-8	CASRPGGSYEQYF
TRBJ1-4	TRBV5-1	CASSRAIDEKLFF
TRBJ2-7	TRBV6-1	CATGDRVGHEQYF
TRBJ2-1	TRBV6-2/TRBV6-3	CASRRESSYNEQFF
TRBJ2-7	TRBV30	CAWSVWQGNHEQYF
TRBJ2-7	TRBV11-1	CASSLAGEKAEQYF
TRBJ2-3	TRBV28	CASSPLAPSTDTQYF
TRBJ2-3	TRBV6-1	CASRLSGRGDTQYF
TRBJ1-5	TRBV12-3/TRBV12-4	CASSRGNSNQPQHF
TRBJ2-2	TRBV19	CASSPRGGRTNTGELFF
TRBJ2-1	TRBV12-3/TRBV12-4	CASSPRAGTSGSGGYNEQFF
TRBJ2-2	TRBV11-2	CASSLAGGPPGELFF
TRBJ2-7	TRBV28	CASRSPGQDPYEQYF
TRBJ2-1	TRBV6-1	CASRPPGVINEQFF
TRBJ2-3	TRBV19	CASSITWGGESQYF
TRBJ2-3	TRBV29-1	CSVDQWDRMADTQYF
TRBJ2-1	TRBV7-9	CASSLWTGVYNEQFF
TRBJ2-2	TRBV29-1	CSVVGATGELFF
TRBJ2-7	TRBV28	CASSLTGYYEQYF
TRBJ1-4	TRBV5-1	CASSSAQTANEKLFF
TRBJ2-1	TRBV12-3/TRBV12-4	CASSPLPSGPYNEQFF
TRBJ2-5	TRBV9	CASSVGTGLQETQYF
TRBJ2-7	TRBV19	CASSIAWTSYEQYF
TRBJ2-1	TRBV5-1	CASSLWTSGRGSSYNEQFF
TRBJ1-1	TRBV12-3/TRBV12-4	CASSIRRGTEAFF
TRBJ2-7	TRBV10-3	CAITSGTGTYEQYF
TRBJ2-1	TRBV3-1	CASSQGPGRLAGVHEQFF
TRBJ2-7	TRBV7-6	CASSLNPGTGLGEQYF
TRBJ2-2	TRBV6-2/TRBV6-3	CASSYAWTGSEELFF
TRBJ2-7	TRBV6-1	CASSRVIGYEQYF
TRBJ1-4	TRBV18	CASSPDRRNEKLFF
TRBJ1-1	TRBV11-3	CASMATEVNTEAFF
TRBJ2-3	TRBV7-9	CASSHGYF
TRBJ2-2	TRBV20-1	CSARQTGKGELFF
TRBJ2-4	TRBV6-1	CASSDLAGGGDIQYF
TRBJ2-3	TRBV20-1	CSARGETGGPADTQYF
TRBJ2-5	TRBV3-1	CASSQGYGGGQETQYF